These 11 T cell receptor beta chains originate from one sample sequenced in a study of T cell repertoires in cytomegalovirus infection. Their antigen targets remain unknown. TCRdb re-derived calls from the reads in MiXCR, one entry per CDR3 protein. Of some 900,000 distinct CDR3 sequences listed, 30% to 35% are singletons. The sample consisted of cultured CD8+ T cells from PBMCs, taken from culture after CMV antigen stimulation. Every receptor here comes from a human donor in good health (CMV status not recorded). Some clones in this sample may be carry-over from other donors' samples.

The chain links TRBV10-2 to TRBJ2-1; the D gene could be TRBD1 or TRBD2 (5 bases each). Trimming took 3 bases from V and 6 from J, leaving 15 bases between them. Germline lookup yields CDR1 WSHSY and CDR2 SAAADI. The CDR3 loop spans 15 amino acids. The chain's CDR3 is CASSDYLGTGNEQFF. The CDR3 nucleotides are TGCGCCAGCAGTGATTATTTGGGGACCGGCAATGAGCAGTTCTTC.

The chain couples TRBV9 to TRBJ1-2; D not resolved. V was trimmed by 3 bases and J by 8 bases, leaving 29 bases between them. CDR3 length equals 18 residues. Germline-derived CDR1 and CDR2 are SGDLS and YYNGEE. The CDR3 sequence: CASSAEGGTGSPSRGYTF. The CDR3 nucleotides are TGTGCCAGCAGCGCAGAGGGCGGAACCGGGTCGCCATCTCGGGGCTACACCTTC. Complete variable domain (other parts from reference TRBV9 and TRBJ1-2): DSGVTQTPKHLITATGQRVTLRCSPRSGDLSVYWYQQSLDQGLQFLIQYYNGEERAKGNILERFSAQQFPDLHSELNLSSLELGDSALYFCASSAEGGTGSPSRGYTFGSGTRLTVV.

The table lists this clonotype with a few counts. A read error may account for a junction end that differs from germline. V gene TRBV7-7 combines with J gene TRBJ2-5; D may correspond to TRBD1 or TRBD2 (6 bases each). This CDR3 is built from 15 residues. CDR1 is SSHAT, CDR2 FNYEAQ, per germline (reference sequence). The DNA of the CDR3 is TGTGCTAGCAGCGCCGAATGGGGGGCTCAGGAGACCCAGTACTTC. This translates into CASSAEWGAQETQYF.

J is TRBJ2-5 and V is TRBV27; 9 bases map to TRBD2. This CDR3 contains 19 residues. V was pared by 5 bases and J by 1 base, with 17 bases of the junction left unmatched. Germline V gives CDR1 MNHEY, CDR2 SMNVEV (reference sequence). Here the CDR3 DNA reads TGTGCCAGCAGTACGTGGGCTAGCGGGAATGGTGGGATCCAAGAGACCCAGTACTTC. Its translation is CASSTWASGNGGIQETQYF.

The rearrangement links TRBV4-1 to TRBJ1-1; D gene unclear. CDR1 MGHRA and CDR2 YSYEKL come from the germline V gene. The CDR3 runs 13 residues. Trimming stripped 6 bases from V and 3 bases from J, with 11 bases between. The CDR3 protein is CASRPIGDTEAFF. In DNA, the CDR3 is TGCGCCAGCAGGCCCATTGGGGACACTGAAGCTTTCTTT.

The chain joins TRBV28 to TRBJ2-1, with 9 positions matching TRBD1. Per the germline V gene, CDR1 is MDHEN and CDR2 is SYDVKM. V lost 2 bases to trimming and J lost 8 bases; unmatched junction nucleotides: 7. The CDR3 is made up of 15 amino acids. CDR3 region: CASSLTMTGGDEQFF. The CDR3 bases are TGTGCCAGCAGTTTAACGATGACAGGGGGAGATGAGCAGTTCTTC. The variable domain in full, completed from reference TRBV28 and TRBJ2-1, reads DVKVTQSSRYLVKRTGEKVFLECVQDMDHENMFWYRQDPGLGLRLIYFSYDVKMKEKGDIPEGYSVSREKKERFSLILESASTNQTSMYLCASSLTMTGGDEQFFGPGTRLTVL.

The chain links TRBV20-1 to TRBJ2-3; TRBD2 aligns across 10 bases. The CDR3 has 17 residues. With V trimmed by 0 bases and J by 4 bases, 10 bases remained unmatched. Germline V lookup: CDR1 DFQATT, CDR2 SNEGSKA (reference sequence). The DNA for the CDR3 is TGCAGTGCTAGAGATTATTTAGCGGGGGGCCTTGCAGATACGCAGTATTTT. Encoded protein: CSARDYLAGGLADTQYF.

The chain uses TRBV7-3 and TRBJ1-5; 9 positions agree with TRBD1. This CDR3 comprises 16 residues. CDR1 and CDR2 (germline): SGHTA, FQGTGA. The trim removed 5 bases at V and 4 bases at J, leaving 9 bases unmatched. CDR3 loop: CASSRSGTGPNQPQHF. CDR3 DNA: TGTGCCAGCAGCCGGTCCGGGACAGGGCCAAATCAGCCCCAGCATTTT.

This rearrangement joins TRBV27 to TRBJ2-3, with D perhaps assigned TRBD1 or TRBD2 (6 bases each). V lost 10 bases to trimming and J lost 2 bases, with 19 bases between them. The CDR3 runs 15 residues. CDR1 and CDR2 (germline): MNHEY, SMNVEV (reference sequence). The CDR3 coding sequence is TGTGCCAACACCTCCGGAGGGGGAGTCACAGATACGCAGTATTTT. This gives the protein CANTSGGGVTDTQYF.

The rearrangement uses TRBV12-3 or TRBV12-4 and TRBJ2-1, with 7 bases lining up with TRBD1. After removal of 6 bases from V and 4 bases from J, the junction contained 9 bases not matched to a gene. The CDR3 has 15 residues. The CDR3 DNA reads as TGTGCCAGCAGATCCGGGACAGACCTGTACAATGAGCAGTTCTTC. This translates into CASRSGTDLYNEQFF.

This chain connects TRBV5-1 to TRBJ2-1, with 9 positions matching TRBD2. Germline trimming cut 6 bases from V and 4 bases from J; bases unmatched to any gene: 8. The V gene's germline CDR1 is SGHRS and CDR2 YFSETQ. This CDR3 is built from 15 residues. The CDR3 coding sequence is TGCGCCAGCACGGGGGCTAGCGGGACTTACAATGAGCAGTTCTTC. Its protein product is CASTGASGTYNEQFF.